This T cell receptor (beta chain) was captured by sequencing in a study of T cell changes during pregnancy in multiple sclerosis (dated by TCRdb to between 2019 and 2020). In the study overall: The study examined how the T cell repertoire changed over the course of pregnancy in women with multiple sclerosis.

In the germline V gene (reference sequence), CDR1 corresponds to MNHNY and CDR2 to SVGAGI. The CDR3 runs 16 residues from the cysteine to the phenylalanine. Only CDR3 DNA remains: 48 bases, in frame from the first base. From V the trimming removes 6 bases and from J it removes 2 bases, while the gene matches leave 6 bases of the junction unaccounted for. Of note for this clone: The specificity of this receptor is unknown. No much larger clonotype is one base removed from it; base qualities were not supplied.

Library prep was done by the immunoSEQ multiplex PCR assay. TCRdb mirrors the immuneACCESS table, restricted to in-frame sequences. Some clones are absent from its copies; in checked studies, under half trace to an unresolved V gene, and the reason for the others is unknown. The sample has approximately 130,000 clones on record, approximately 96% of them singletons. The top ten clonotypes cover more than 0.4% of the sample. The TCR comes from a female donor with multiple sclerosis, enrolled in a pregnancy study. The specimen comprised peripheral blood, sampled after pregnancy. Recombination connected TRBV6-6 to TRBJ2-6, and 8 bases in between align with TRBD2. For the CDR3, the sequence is CASRLTGGTGANVLTF. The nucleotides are TGTGCCAGCAGGCTAACGGGAGGGACTGGGGCCAACGTCCTGACTTTC.